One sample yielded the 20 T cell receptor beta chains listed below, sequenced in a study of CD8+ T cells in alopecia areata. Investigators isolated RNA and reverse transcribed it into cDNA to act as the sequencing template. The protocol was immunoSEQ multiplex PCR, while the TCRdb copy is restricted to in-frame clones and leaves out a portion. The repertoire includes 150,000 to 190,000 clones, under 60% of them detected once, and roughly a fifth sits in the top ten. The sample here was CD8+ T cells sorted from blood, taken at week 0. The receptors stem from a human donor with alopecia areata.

The CDR3 DNA follows: TGTGCCAGCAGCTTAGGTAGCGGGGGGAATCAAGAGACCCAGTACTTC. Protein sequence: CASSLGSGGNQETQYF. The gene calls are TRBV7-6 and TRBJ2-5; 10 nucleotides match TRBD2. V lost 1 base, J lost 2 bases, and 4 bases stayed unmatched. Germline lookup yields CDR1 SGHVS and CDR2 FNYEAQ. The CDR3 extends over 16 amino acids.

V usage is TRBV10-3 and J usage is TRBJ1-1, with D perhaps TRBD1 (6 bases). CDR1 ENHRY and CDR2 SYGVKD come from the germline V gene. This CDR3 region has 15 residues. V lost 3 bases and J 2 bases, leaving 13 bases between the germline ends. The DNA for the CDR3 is TGTGCCATCAGTGACCCACCGACAGGTAACACTGAAGCTTTCTTT. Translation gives CAISDPPTGNTEAFF.

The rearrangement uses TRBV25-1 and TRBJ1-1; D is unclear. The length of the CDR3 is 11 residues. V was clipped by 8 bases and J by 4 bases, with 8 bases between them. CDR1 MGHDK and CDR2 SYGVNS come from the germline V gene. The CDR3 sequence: CASRRGTEAFF. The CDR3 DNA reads TGTGCCAGCCGTCGAGGCACTGAAGCTTTCTTT. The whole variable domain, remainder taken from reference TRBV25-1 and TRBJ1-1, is EADIYQTPRYLVIGTGKKITLECSQTMGHDKMYWYQQDPGMELHLIHYSYGVNSTEKGDLSSESTVSRIRTEHFPLTLESARPSHTSQYLCASRRGTEAFFGQGTRLTVV.

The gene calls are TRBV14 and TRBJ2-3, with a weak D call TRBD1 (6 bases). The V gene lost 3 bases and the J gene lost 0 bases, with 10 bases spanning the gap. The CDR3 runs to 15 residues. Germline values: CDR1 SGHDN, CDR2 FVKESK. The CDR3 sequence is CASSQTGSSTDTQYF. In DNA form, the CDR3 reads TGTGCCAGCAGCCAGACAGGCTCTAGCACAGATACGCAGTATTTT.

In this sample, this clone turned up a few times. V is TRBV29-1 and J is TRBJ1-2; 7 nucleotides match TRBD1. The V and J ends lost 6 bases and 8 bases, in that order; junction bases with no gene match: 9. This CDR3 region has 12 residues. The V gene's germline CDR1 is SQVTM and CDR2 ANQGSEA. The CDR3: CSVPTGNGGYTF. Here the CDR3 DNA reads TGCAGCGTCCCGACAGGGAACGGGGGCTACACCTTC.

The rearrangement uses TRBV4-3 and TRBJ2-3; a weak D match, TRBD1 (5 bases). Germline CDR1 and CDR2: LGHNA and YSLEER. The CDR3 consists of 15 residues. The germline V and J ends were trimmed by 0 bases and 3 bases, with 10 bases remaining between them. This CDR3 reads CASSQDQTATDTQYF. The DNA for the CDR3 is TGCGCCAGCAGCCAAGATCAGACAGCTACAGATACGCAGTATTTT.

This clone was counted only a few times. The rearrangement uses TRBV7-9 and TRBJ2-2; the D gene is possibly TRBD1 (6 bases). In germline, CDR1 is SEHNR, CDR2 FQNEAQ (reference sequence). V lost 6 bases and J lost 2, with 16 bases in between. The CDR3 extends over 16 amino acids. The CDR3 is CASREGQRSNTGELFF. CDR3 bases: TGTGCCAGCAGGGAAGGACAGAGAAGTAACACCGGGGAGCTGTTTTTT.

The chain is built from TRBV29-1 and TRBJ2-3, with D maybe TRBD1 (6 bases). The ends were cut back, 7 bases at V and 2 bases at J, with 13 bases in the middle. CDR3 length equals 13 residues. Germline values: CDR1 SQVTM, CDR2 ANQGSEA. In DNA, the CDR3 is TGCAGCGAGCCGGGACACCTCACAGATACGCAGTATTTT. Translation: CSEPGHLTDTQYF.

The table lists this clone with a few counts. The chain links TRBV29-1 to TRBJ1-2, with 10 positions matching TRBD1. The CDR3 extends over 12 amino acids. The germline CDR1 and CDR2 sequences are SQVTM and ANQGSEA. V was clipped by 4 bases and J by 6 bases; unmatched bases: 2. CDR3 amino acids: CSVGDRGHGYTF. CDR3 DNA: TGCAGCGTTGGGGACAGGGGCCATGGCTACACCTTC.

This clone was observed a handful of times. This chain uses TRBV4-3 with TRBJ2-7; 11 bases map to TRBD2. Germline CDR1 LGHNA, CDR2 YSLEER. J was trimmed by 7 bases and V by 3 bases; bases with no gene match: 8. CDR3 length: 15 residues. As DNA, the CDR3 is TGCGCCAGCAGCCAGGTACTAGCGGGGGACAGAGAGCAGTACTTC. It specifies CASSQVLAGDREQYF.

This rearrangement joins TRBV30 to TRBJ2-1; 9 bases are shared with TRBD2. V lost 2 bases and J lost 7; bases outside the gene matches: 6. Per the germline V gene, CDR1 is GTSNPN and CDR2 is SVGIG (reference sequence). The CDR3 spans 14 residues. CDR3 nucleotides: TGTGCCTGGAGTTGGACTAGCGCCAGTAATGAGCAGTTCTTC. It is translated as CAWSWTSASNEQFF.

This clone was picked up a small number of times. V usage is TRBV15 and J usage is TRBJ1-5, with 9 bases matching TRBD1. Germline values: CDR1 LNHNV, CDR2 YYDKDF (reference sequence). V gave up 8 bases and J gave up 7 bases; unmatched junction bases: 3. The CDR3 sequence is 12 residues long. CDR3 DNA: TGTGCCACCGGGACAGGGAACCAGCCCCAGCATTTT. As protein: CATGTGNQPQHF. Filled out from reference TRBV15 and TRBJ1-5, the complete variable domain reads DAMVIQNPRYQVTQFGKPVTLSCSQTLNHNVMYWYQQKSSQAPKLLFHYYDKDFNNEADTPDNFQSRRPNTSFCFLDIRSPGLGDTAMYLCATGTGNQPQHFGDGTRLSIL.

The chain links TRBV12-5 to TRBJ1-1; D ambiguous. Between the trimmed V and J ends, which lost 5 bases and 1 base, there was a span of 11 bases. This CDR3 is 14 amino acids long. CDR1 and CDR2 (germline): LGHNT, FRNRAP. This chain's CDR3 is CASGRRTGNTEAFF. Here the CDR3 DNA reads TGTGCTAGTGGTCGACGGACGGGGAACACTGAAGCTTTCTTT.

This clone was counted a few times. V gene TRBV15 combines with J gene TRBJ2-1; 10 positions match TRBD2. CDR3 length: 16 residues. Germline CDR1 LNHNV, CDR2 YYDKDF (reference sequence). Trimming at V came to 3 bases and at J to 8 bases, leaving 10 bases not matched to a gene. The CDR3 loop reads CATSREGAGGQDEQFF. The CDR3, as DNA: TGTGCCACCAGCAGGGAAGGAGCGGGGGGGCAGGATGAGCAGTTCTTC.

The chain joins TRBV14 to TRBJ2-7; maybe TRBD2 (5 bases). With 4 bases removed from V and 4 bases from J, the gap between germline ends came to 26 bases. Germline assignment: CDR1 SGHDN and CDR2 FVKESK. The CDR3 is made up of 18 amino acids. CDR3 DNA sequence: TGTGCCAGCAGCCGCACAGCGCGGGCTACCGGGAATTCGTACGAGCAGTACTTC. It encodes CASSRTARATGNSYEQYF.

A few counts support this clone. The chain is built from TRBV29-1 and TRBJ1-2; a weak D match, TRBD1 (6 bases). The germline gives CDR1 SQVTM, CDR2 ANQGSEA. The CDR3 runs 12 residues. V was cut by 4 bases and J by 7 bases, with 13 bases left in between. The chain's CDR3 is CSVAAGGGGYTF. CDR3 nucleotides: TGCAGCGTTGCGGCGGGGGGCGGTGGCTACACCTTC.

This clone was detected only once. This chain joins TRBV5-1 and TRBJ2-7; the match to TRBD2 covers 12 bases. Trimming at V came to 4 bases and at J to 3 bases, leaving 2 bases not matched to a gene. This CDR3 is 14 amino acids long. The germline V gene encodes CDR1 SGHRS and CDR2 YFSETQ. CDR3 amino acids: CASSRTSGDYEQYF. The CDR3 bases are TGCGCCAGCAGCCGGACTAGCGGGGACTACGAGCAGTACTTC.

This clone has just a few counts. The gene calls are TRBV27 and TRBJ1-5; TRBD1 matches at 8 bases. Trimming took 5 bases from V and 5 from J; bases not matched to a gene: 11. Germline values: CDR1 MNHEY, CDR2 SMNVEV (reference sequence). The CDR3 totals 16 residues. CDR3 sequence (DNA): TGTGCCAGCAGTCCCTTCAATCAGGGGGCGGATCAGCCCCAGCATTTT. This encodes CASSPFNQGADQPQHF.

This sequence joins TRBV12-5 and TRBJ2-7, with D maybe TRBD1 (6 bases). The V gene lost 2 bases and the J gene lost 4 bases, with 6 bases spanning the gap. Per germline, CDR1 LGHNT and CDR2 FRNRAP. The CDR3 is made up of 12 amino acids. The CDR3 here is CASGLTGYEQYF. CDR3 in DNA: TGTGCTAGTGGTTTGACAGGGTACGAGCAGTACTTC. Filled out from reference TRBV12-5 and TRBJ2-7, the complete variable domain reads DARVTQTPRHKVTEMGQEVTMRCQPILGHNTVFWYRQTMMQGLELLAYFRNRAPLDDSGMPKDRFSAEMPDATLATLKIQPSEPRDSAVYFCASGLTGYEQYFGPGTRLTVT.

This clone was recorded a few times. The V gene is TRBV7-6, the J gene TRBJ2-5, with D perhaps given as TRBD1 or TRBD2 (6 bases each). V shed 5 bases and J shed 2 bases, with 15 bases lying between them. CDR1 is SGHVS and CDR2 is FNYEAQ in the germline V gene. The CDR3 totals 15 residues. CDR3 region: CASSAGTGAQETQYF. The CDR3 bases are TGTGCCAGCAGCGCCGGGACGGGGGCGCAAGAGACCCAGTACTTC. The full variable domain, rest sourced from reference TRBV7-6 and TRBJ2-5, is GAGVSQSPRYKVTKRGQDVALRCDPISGHVSLYWYRQALGQGPEFLTYFNYEAQQDKSGLPNDRFSAERPEGSISTLTIQRTEQRDSAMYRCASSAGTGAQETQYFGPGTRLLVL.